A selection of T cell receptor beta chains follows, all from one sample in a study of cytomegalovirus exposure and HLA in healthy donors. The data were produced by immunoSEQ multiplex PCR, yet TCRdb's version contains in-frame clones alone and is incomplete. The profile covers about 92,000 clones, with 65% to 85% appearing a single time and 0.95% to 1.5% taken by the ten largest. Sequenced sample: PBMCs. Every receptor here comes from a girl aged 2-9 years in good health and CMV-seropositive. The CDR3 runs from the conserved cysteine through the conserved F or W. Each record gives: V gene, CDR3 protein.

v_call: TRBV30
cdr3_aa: CACHKGGSGNTIYF

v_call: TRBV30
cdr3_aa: CAWIDPAGAVYNEQFF

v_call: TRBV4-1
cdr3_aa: CASSQEGGNPYEQYF

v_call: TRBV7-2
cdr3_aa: CASRGTGVPYEQYF

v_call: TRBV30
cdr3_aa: CAWSQGAQSVANQPQHF

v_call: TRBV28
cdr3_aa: CASSLRGALDTGELFF

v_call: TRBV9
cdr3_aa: CASSRNRETGNTIYF

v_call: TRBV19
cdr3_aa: CASSTSVGAEGYTF

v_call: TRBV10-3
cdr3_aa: CAISPGLGELFF

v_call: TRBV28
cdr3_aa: CASSSPTGSSGNTIYF

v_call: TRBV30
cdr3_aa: CASAPRGTEAFF

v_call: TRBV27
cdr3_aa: CASSLGGPGTEAFF

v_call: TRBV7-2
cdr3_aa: CASSPGGAEQFF

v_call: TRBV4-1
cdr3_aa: CASSREYRALSSYEQYF

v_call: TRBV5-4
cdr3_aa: CASSLIKTQKTYEQYF

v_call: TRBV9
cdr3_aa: CASSVRTSGRGLNEQFF

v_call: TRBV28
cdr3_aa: CATESADTQYF

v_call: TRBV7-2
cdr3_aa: CASTNNRVSYEQYF

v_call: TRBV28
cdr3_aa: CASSLYGRQVNTEAFF

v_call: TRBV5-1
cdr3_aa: CASSLSPSGSQETQYF

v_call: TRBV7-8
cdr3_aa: CASSSDRRNGYTF

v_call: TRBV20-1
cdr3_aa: CRPPGVETQYF

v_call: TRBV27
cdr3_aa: CASSGRTEPNQPQHF

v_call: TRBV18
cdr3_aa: CASSPLRTKAFF

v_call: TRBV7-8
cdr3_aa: CASSSQRLAGPRPGDTGELFF

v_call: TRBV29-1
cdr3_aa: CSVTSGDDSYEQYF

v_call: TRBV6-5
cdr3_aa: CASSYSLSYEQYF

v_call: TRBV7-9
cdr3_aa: CASSPLSSGLHNEQFF

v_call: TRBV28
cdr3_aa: CASTLLAGYGYTF

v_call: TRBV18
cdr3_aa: CASSLRQGKNQPQHF

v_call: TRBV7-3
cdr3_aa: CASSRGQGLGEQYF

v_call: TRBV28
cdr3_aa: CASSYSGSYNEQFF

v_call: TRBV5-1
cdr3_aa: CASSRNDRVQETQYF

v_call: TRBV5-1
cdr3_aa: CASTVLSSGANVLTF

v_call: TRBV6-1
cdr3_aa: CASSGGTSSYEQYF

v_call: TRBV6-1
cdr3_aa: CASSEGSGVGYTF

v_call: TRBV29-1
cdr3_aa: CSVIQGSSGNTIYF

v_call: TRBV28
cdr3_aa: CASSLEAGGTDTQYF

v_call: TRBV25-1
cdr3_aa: CASSVNNFNEKLFF

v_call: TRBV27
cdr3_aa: CASSPRPGQTYEQYF

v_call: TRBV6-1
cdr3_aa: CASTGTSGGGETQYF

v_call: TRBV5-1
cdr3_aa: CASSLARGDGNTIYF

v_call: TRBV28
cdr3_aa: CASSPPTLNTEAFF

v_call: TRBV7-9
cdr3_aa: CASSRDSFSGELFF

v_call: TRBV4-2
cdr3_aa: CASSQVSGTSFTSGANVLTF

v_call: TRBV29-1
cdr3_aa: CSVGPTSGRAGDTQYF

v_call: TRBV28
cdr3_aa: CASSHPRGSDTGELFF

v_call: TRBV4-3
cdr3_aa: CASSPQGLLSLQTDTQYF

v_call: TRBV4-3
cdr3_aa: CASSLKSLAGPTGANEQFF

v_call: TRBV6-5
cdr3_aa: CASSYSAAGANVLTF

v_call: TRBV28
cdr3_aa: CIDGGRNEKLFF

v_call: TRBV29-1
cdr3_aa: CSVSGTLPWDEQYF

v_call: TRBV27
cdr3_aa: CASSLKGYNEQFF

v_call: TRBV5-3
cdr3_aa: CARSLLARPDTQYF

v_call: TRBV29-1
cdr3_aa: CSVELGAETQYF

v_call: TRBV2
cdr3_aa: CASSPDRADTQYF

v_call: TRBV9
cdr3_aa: CASSVGTGNNQPQHF

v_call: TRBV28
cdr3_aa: CASSVAGLNTGELFF

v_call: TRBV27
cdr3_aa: CASSSQANEKLFF